Below are 14 T cell receptor beta chains sequenced from a single sample in a study of blood T cell repertoires in COVID-19. Sequencing was performed with immunoSEQ multiplex PCR; in TCRdb, only in-frame clones are kept and a portion is missing. Of around 73,000 clones detected, 65% to 85% appear once; the ten largest clones hold around 4.3%. Sequenced input: peripheral blood. The receptors originated from a woman aged 60-70 years with acute or convalescent COVID-19.

The V call is TRBV10-3, the J call TRBJ1-2, with unresolved D. The CDR3 has 13 residues. Germline values: CDR1 ENHRY, CDR2 SYGVKD. Trimming pared 3 bases from V and 2 bases from J, leaving 7 bases between. CDR3 loop: CAISDNGNYGYTF. The CDR3 DNA reads as TGTGCCATCAGTGATAACGGGAACTATGGCTACACCTTC.

The chain carries TRBV2 and TRBJ1-1, with a possible D match to TRBD1 (6 bases). V was shortened by 5 bases and J by 1 base, with 8 bases between the two germline ends. Germline V lookup: CDR1 SNHLY, CDR2 FYNNEI. The CDR3 loop spans 13 amino acids. The CDR3 here is CASSSGQNTEAFF. For the CDR3, the DNA is TGTGCCAGCAGTTCGGGACAGAACACTGAAGCTTTCTTT.

The chain joins TRBV5-1 to TRBJ2-3; 16 bases align to TRBD2. The germline CDR1 and CDR2 sequences are SGHRS and YFSETQ. This CDR3 comprises 18 residues. J gave up 4 bases and V 7 bases, and 12 bases lay outside the gene matches. The DNA for the CDR3 is TGCGCCAGCCGAACGGGACTAGCGGGAGGGCGATCGGCAGATACGCAGTATTTT. Residues: CASRTGLAGGRSADTQYF.

V is TRBV19 and J is TRBJ1-3; D might be TRBD1 (6 bases). CDR3 length equals 15 residues. Per the germline V gene, CDR1 is LNHDA and CDR2 is SQIVND (reference sequence). Trimming stripped 3 bases from V and 2 bases from J, with 11 bases between. CDR3 in DNA: TGTGCCAGTAGTATCGACAGGTCTACTGGAAACACCATATATTTT. Translated, it gives CASSIDRSTGNTIYF.

The rearrangement joins TRBV30 to TRBJ1-6; 7 nucleotides line up with TRBD1. The CDR3 extends over 13 amino acids. The germline gives CDR1 GTSNPN, CDR2 SVGIG (reference sequence). J lost 7 bases, V lost 4 bases, and 4 bases had no gene match. The DNA of the CDR3 is TGTGCCTGGACGGGACAGTTAAATTCACCCCTCCACTTT. Translating it yields CAWTGQLNSPLHF.

This clone showed up just a few times. The gene calls are TRBV2 and TRBJ2-2; D is perhaps TRBD2 (6 bases). V was trimmed by 7 bases and J by 3 bases, leaving 15 bases between them. CDR1 SNHLY and CDR2 FYNNEI come from the germline V gene. The CDR3 loop spans 15 amino acids. The CDR3 nucleotides are TGTGCCAGCAAACGGACTATGGGCGACACCGGGGAGCTGTTTTTT. It encodes CASKRTMGDTGELFF.

The rearrangement uses TRBV5-8 and TRBJ1-3; no reliable D call. Germline V CDR1 and CDR2: SGHTS, YDEGEE. The CDR3 consists of 18 residues. V was shortened by 1 base and J by 1 base, with 18 bases between the two germline ends. In DNA form, the CDR3 reads TGTGCCAGCAGCTTGAATCGGGCGAGGGTAGTATCTGGAAACACCATATATTTT. Amino acid sequence: CASSLNRARVVSGNTIYF. The whole variable domain, filled in from reference TRBV5-8 and TRBJ1-3, reads EAGVTQSPTHLIKTRGQQATLRCSPISGHTSVYWYQQALGLGLQFLLWYDEGEERNRGNFPPRFSGRQFPNYSSELNVNALELEDSALYLCASSLNRARVVSGNTIYFGEGSWLTVV.

J is TRBJ2-3 and V is TRBV5-6; 7 nucleotides agree with TRBD2. The CDR3 totals 18 residues. Germline-derived CDR1 and CDR2 are SGHDT and YYEEEE. With 2 bases clipped from V and 0 bases from J, the junction kept 12 bases outside the gene matches. CDR3 nucleotide sequence: TGTGCCAGCAGCTTACAATTCCCTAGCGGACCTAGCACAGATACGCAGTATTTT. It is translated as CASSLQFPSGPSTDTQYF.

The V call is TRBV30, the J call TRBJ1-4, with D unresolved. CDR1 GTSNPN and CDR2 SVGIG come from the germline V gene (reference sequence). The length of the CDR3 is 19 residues. V lost 2 bases to trimming and J lost 4 bases, with 26 bases between them. The CDR3 loop reads CAWSPIERVHSSYNEKLFF. The DNA of the CDR3 is TGTGCCTGGAGTCCCATCGAGAGGGTCCACAGCTCCTATAATGAAAAACTGTTTTTT.

V and J are TRBV5-6 and TRBJ2-7; 7 nucleotides match TRBD1. V gave up 4 bases and J gave up 11 bases; unmatched junction bases: 15. This CDR3 has 14 amino acids. Per germline, CDR1 SGHDT and CDR2 YYEEEE. The CDR3 nucleotides are TGTGCCAGCAGCGGGTCGGGACAGTGGGCCATGGAGTACTTC. The encoded protein is CASSGSGQWAMEYF. Looking up the rest from reference TRBV5-6 and TRBJ2-7 gives the full variable domain: DAGVTQSPTHLIKTRGQQVTLRCSPKSGHDTVSWYQQALGQGPQFIFQYYEEEERQRGNFPDRFSGHQFPNYSSELNVNALLLGDSALYLCASSGSGQWAMEYFGPGTRLTVT.

The chain employs TRBV7-2 and TRBJ2-1; TRBD2 aligns across 7 bases. The CDR3 totals 15 residues. Losses at the gene ends were 5 bases for V and 10 bases for J; bases not matched to a gene: 14. CDR1 and CDR2 (germline): SGHTA, FQGNSA. This CDR3 is CASSPLRLARKEQFF. Here the CDR3 DNA reads TGTGCCAGCAGCCCCCTAAGACTAGCTAGAAAAGAGCAGTTCTTC.

The rearrangement joins TRBV28 to TRBJ1-2, with D possibly TRBD1 on 5 matching bases. The V gene lost 1 base and the J gene lost 4 bases, with 10 bases spanning the gap. This CDR3 is 14 amino acids long. Germline loops: CDR1 MDHEN, CDR2 SYDVKM. The CDR3 region has the DNA TGTGCCAGCAGTTTATCAGGGCTTTCCTATGGCTACACCTTC. Protein: CASSLSGLSYGYTF.

This chain uses TRBV5-1 with TRBJ2-1; 10 bases are a match to TRBD1. Germline V CDR1 and CDR2: SGHRS, YFSETQ. V was clipped by 3 bases and J by 8 bases; unmatched bases: 8. The CDR3 totals 15 residues. The CDR3 is CASSSGQGMYDEQFF. CDR3 coding DNA: TGCGCCAGCAGCTCGGGACAGGGGATGTACGATGAGCAGTTCTTC.

The chain employs TRBV3-1 (or the pseudogene TRBV3-2) and TRBJ1-1, with D perhaps matching TRBD1 (6 bases). The CDR3 spans 13 residues. V lost 5 bases and J lost 7, with 14 bases in between. Germline V gives CDR1 LGHDT, CDR2 YNNKEL (reference sequence). CDR3 bases: TGTGCCAGCAGCACACGACAGGTTCGTGAAGCTTTCTTT. This sequence encodes CASSTRQVREAFF.